These 25 T cell receptor beta chains were sequenced from one sample in a study of T cell repertoires in cytomegalovirus infection. TCRdb used MiXCR to reprocess the reads, holding one entry per CDR3 protein. The sample lists hundreds of thousands of distinct CDR3 sequences, about 11% seen once, with 9.5% to 13% in the top ten. The sample consisted of PBMCs. Source of these receptors: a human donor in good health (CMV status not recorded). Some clones in this sample may be carry-over from other donors' samples.

In this sample, this clonotype turned up a few times. The chain links TRBV12-3 or TRBV12-4 to TRBJ2-4; no clear D gene. CDR3 size: 13 residues. V lost 4 bases, J lost 6 bases, and 10 bases lay in between. In DNA, the CDR3 is TGTGCCAGCAGTTCGAGTGACGTAAACATTCAGTACTTC. Translated, it gives CASSSSDVNIQYF.

The CDR3 coding sequence is TGTGCCAGCAGCCAAGATCGATTCAGGGGGACTACCTACGAGCAGTACTTC. Protein sequence: CASSQDRFRGTTYEQYF. The gene calls are TRBV4-2 and TRBJ2-7; D is tentatively TRBD1 or TRBD2 (7 bases each). Germline V gives CDR1 LGHNA, CDR2 YNFKEQ. V lost 0 bases to trimming and J lost 2 bases, with 17 bases between them. This CDR3 is 17 amino acids long.

This clonotype showed up many times. The chain couples TRBV4-2 to TRBJ2-3, with TRBD2 identical over 13 bases. The germline CDR1 and CDR2 sequences are LGHNA and YNFKEQ. CDR3 length equals 18 residues. With 0 bases clipped from V and 4 bases from J, the junction kept 7 bases outside the gene matches. The CDR3: CASSQERLAGGSPDTQYF. DNA of the CDR3: TGTGCCAGCAGCCAAGAGCGACTAGCGGGAGGATCCCCAGATACGCAGTATTTT.

The chain employs TRBV2 and TRBJ1-2; weak D call: TRBD1 (6 bases). V was cut by 5 bases and J by 8 bases, with 12 bases left in between. Looked up from germline, CDR1 is SNHLY and CDR2 is FYNNEI. The CDR3 loop spans 12 amino acids. The DNA of the CDR3 is TGTGCCAGCAGTTCCGGGGGCGGCGGCTACACCTTC. Its protein is CASSSGGGGYTF.

This clonotype was observed many times. The J gene is TRBJ1-2, the V gene TRBV5-4; unclear D gene. The CDR3 is made up of 13 amino acids. Germline values: CDR1 SGHNT, CDR2 YYREEE (reference sequence). Trimming cost V 4 bases and J 5 bases, with 12 bases left between them. CDR3 residues: CASSAHETYGYTF. The CDR3 region has the DNA TGTGCCAGCAGCGCCCACGAAACTTATGGCTACACCTTC.

The chain recombines TRBV6-2 or TRBV6-3 with TRBJ1-2; a weak D match, TRBD1 (6 bases). The CDR3 has 12 residues. Germline V lookup: CDR1 MNHEY, CDR2 SVGEGT. Trimming pared 6 bases from V and 8 bases from J, leaving 13 bases between. CDR3 loop: CASRWTVTGYTF. The DNA for the CDR3 is TGTGCCAGCAGATGGACAGTTACGGGCTACACCTTC.

This clonotype has a count of ten or more. The chain carries TRBV5-4 and TRBJ2-5; possibly TRBD1 for D (6 bases). This CDR3 region has 13 residues. V lost 0 bases and J lost 5, with 8 bases in between. Looked up from germline, CDR1 is SGHNT and CDR2 is YYREEE (reference sequence). Here the CDR3 DNA reads TGTGCCAGCAGCTTGGGGGACAAGGAGACCCAGTACTTC. Its translation: CASSLGDKETQYF.

This clonotype has at least ten counts. The rearrangement joins TRBV7-3 to TRBJ2-1, with D perhaps being TRBD1 or TRBD2 (5 bases each). The germline V gene has CDR1 SGHTA and CDR2 FQGTGA. The CDR3 is made up of 15 amino acids. Trimming removed 6 bases at V and 4 bases at J, with 16 bases between. CDR3 coding DNA: TGTGCCAGCAGTTCCGCTGGGGGTACGTACAATGAGCAGTTCTTC. Amino acid sequence: CASSSAGGTYNEQFF.

This clonotype was observed many times. V and J are TRBV7-9 and TRBJ1-2, with D uncertain. V shed 1 base and J shed 5 bases, with 14 bases lying between them. Looked up from germline, CDR1 is SEHNR and CDR2 is FQNEAQ (reference sequence). The CDR3 is made up of 15 amino acids. CDR3 sequence reads: CASSLDLGGRYGYTF. The CDR3 DNA sequence: TGTGCCAGCAGCTTAGATCTGGGCGGGAGATATGGCTACACCTTC.

The rearrangement links TRBV11-2 to TRBJ2-7, with D possibly being TRBD1 (6 bases). This CDR3 has 12 amino acids. Trimming shortened V by 6 bases and J by 2 bases, and 8 bases separated the two germline ends. Germline loops: CDR1 SGHAT, CDR2 FQNNGV. The CDR3 nucleotides read TGTGCCAGCAGGAAGGGGGCCTACGAGCAGTACTTC. Amino acid sequence: CASRKGAYEQYF.

This clonotype was observed a handful of times. The chain carries TRBV3-1 and TRBJ1-3; D not resolved. With 0 bases removed from V and 2 bases from J, the gap between germline ends came to 5 bases. This CDR3 contains 14 residues. The germline CDR1 and CDR2 sequences are LGHDT and YNNKEL (reference sequence). This CDR3 reads CASSQETAGNTIYF. DNA of the CDR3: TGTGCCAGCAGCCAAGAGACGGCTGGAAACACCATATATTTT.

This clonotype was recorded at least ten times. The chain combines TRBV7-8 with TRBJ2-7; TRBD2 aligns across 8 bases. With V trimmed by 1 base and J by 6 bases, 2 bases remained unmatched. CDR1 is SGHVS, CDR2 FQNEAQ, per germline. CDR3 length equals 13 residues. The CDR3 reads CASSLDRGGEQYF. The CDR3 bases are TGTGCCAGCAGCTTAGATCGGGGGGGCGAGCAGTACTTC.

This clonotype was seen repeatedly, ten times or more. The chain joins TRBV12-5 to TRBJ2-3, with no clear D. The CDR3 covers 11 residues. Germline CDR1 and CDR2: LGHNT and FRNRAP. Trimming removed 3 bases at V and 9 bases at J, with 7 bases between. This CDR3 reads CASGLSGTQYF. The CDR3 nucleotides read TGTGCTAGTGGTTTATCCGGGACGCAGTATTTT.

V usage is TRBV5-4 and J usage is TRBJ1-1, with 7 nucleotides matching TRBD1. In germline, CDR1 is SGHNT, CDR2 YYREEE (reference sequence). V trimming: 1 base; J trimming: 3 bases; junction bases outside the gene matches: 6. This CDR3 comprises 15 residues. CDR3 protein: CASSLHTGAYTEAFF. Here the CDR3 DNA reads TGTGCCAGCAGCTTGCACACAGGGGCGTACACTGAAGCTTTCTTT.

This clonotype was seen many times. An end of the junction does not agree with germline; a read error may underlie this. The V gene is TRBV5-6, the J gene TRBJ1-1; perhaps TRBD1 as D (6 bases). CDR1 is SGHDT, CDR2 YYEEEE, per germline. The CDR3 runs to 13 residues. Here the CDR3 DNA reads TGTGCCAGCAGTACTACAGGGAACCCTGAAGCTTTCTTT. Encoded protein: CASSTTGNPEAFF.

The table lists this clonotype with many counts. V usage is TRBV5-1 and J usage is TRBJ2-5; tentatively, D is TRBD2 (5 bases). The germline gives CDR1 SGHRS, CDR2 YFSETQ. Trimming took 0 bases from V and 3 from J, leaving 9 bases between them. The CDR3 spans 14 residues. CDR3 DNA sequence: TGCGCCAGCAGCTTGGTGGCCGGGAAAGAGACCCAGTACTTC. Protein sequence: CASSLVAGKETQYF.

This clonotype was recorded a few times. The chain employs TRBV19 and TRBJ1-4; D not certain. This CDR3 has 14 residues. CDR1 is LNHDA, CDR2 SQIVND, per germline (reference sequence). The germline V and J ends were trimmed by 6 bases and 8 bases, with 16 bases remaining between them. The CDR3 DNA reads as TGTGCCAGTAGCCCGGGAGGCGATGAGGAAAAACTGTTTTTT. Translation gives CASSPGGDEEKLFF.

This clonotype appeared many times. The chain has TRBV6-1 and TRBJ1-1; D is ambiguous. Germline values: CDR1 MNHNS, CDR2 SASEGT. The CDR3 covers 9 residues. The V end was cut by 5 bases, the J end by 7 bases, with 2 bases between. The CDR3 sequence is CASSLEAFF. CDR3 in DNA: TGTGCCAGCAGTCTTGAAGCTTTCTTT.

This clonotype was seen at least ten times. Written as DNA, the CDR3 is TGTGCCAGTACGGAAAGGCTGAACACTGAAGCTTTCTTT. Translated: CASTERLNTEAFF. The chain is built from TRBV19 and TRBJ1-1; D not certain. Germline V gene sequence: CDR1 LNHDA, CDR2 SQIVND (reference sequence). The CDR3 totals 13 residues. Trimming removed 7 bases at V and 0 bases at J, with 9 bases between. Full variable domain (outside the CDR3, taken from reference TRBV19 and TRBJ1-1): DGGITQSPKYLFRKEGQNVTLSCEQNLNHDAMYWYRQDPGQGLRLIYYSQIVNDFQKGDIAEGYSVSREKKESFPLTVTSAQKNPTAFYLCASTERLNTEAFFGQGTRLTVV.

This clonotype was found a few times. The chain has TRBV4-2 and TRBJ2-2; 9 bases map to TRBD1. Germline CDR1 and CDR2: LGHNA and YNFKEQ. The CDR3 consists of 15 residues. The ends lost 5 bases at V and 10 bases at J; junction bases unmatched: 11. CDR3 region: CASSTRQGQGEELFF. The CDR3 nucleotides read TGTGCCAGCAGCACTCGGCAGGGACAGGGAGAGGAGCTGTTTTTT.

The chain links TRBV19 to TRBJ1-1; D is possibly TRBD1 (6 bases). The ends were cut back, 7 bases at V and 1 base at J, with 13 bases in the middle. Germline loops: CDR1 LNHDA, CDR2 SQIVND (reference sequence). The CDR3 has 14 amino acids. CDR3 sequence (DNA): TGTGCCAGTAAGTCGGGAGGGGGGAACACTGAAGCTTTCTTT. Protein sequence: CASKSGGGNTEAFF.

This clonotype was found many times. The CDR3 DNA sequence: TGTGCCATCAGTGAGTCGGGACAGGGGGGCACTGAAGCTTTCTTT. Residues: CAISESGQGGTEAFF. The chain recombines TRBV10-3 with TRBJ1-1; TRBD1 aligns across 11 bases. This CDR3 is 15 amino acids long. J gave up 4 bases and V 0 bases, and 1 base lay outside the gene matches. The germline V gene encodes CDR1 ENHRY and CDR2 SYGVKD.

CDR3 amino acids: CASSRQTSGGYNEQFF. The CDR3 nucleotides are TGTGCCAGCTCACGACAGACTAGCGGGGGGTACAATGAGCAGTTCTTC. The rearrangement uses TRBV18 and TRBJ2-1, with 13 bases identical to TRBD2. This CDR3 spans 16 amino acids. With V trimmed by 4 bases and J by 4 bases, 4 bases remained unmatched. In germline, CDR1 is KGHSH, CDR2 LQKENI. Full variable domain (remainder filled in from reference TRBV18 and TRBJ2-1): NAGVMQNPRHLVRRRGQEARLRCSPMKGHSHVYWYRQLPEEGLKFMVYLQKENIIDESGMPKERFSAEFPKEGPSILRIQQVVRGDSAAYFCASSRQTSGGYNEQFFGPGTRLTVL.

This clonotype was found many times. This chain uses TRBV7-6 with TRBJ1-1; 7 bases are shared with TRBD1. V shed 5 bases, J shed 0 bases, and the junction held 6 bases outside the gene matches. This CDR3 is 15 amino acids long. Germline CDR1 and CDR2: SGHVS and FNYEAQ. CDR3 nucleotides: TGTGCCAGCAGCCCTTCGACAGGGATGAACACTGAAGCTTTCTTT. Its translation: CASSPSTGMNTEAFF.

This chain joins TRBV20-1 and TRBJ2-7; 10 bases align to TRBD2. This CDR3 spans 18 amino acids. The V segment lost 5 bases and the J segment 0 bases; nucleotides outside the gene matches: 16. From germline, CDR1 is DFQATT and CDR2 SNEGSKA (reference sequence). Here the CDR3 DNA reads TGCAGTGCTCCAGTTCGTCTAGCGGGAGCGGGATTCTCCTACGAGCAGTACTTC. Translated, it gives CSAPVRLAGAGFSYEQYF.